This T cell receptor beta chain emerged from a study of T cell responses to AZD1222 COVID-19 vaccine. Study-level points and caveats: Donors skewed white British and female; clonal diversity was possibly underestimated. Mapped onto spike, vaccine-associated CD4 TCRs spanned it and were dominant at 160-218 and 743-854. Breadth and depth of Spike-specific TCRs rose after two AZD1222 doses.

This CDR3 contains 17 residues. Germline V gene data show CDR1 as LNHDA and CDR2 as SQIVND (reference sequence). The V end was cut by 0 bases, the J end by 2 bases, with 16 bases between. Repertoires were generated with immunoSEQ multiplex PCR, while TCRdb's copy carries only in-frame clones and drops some. The table lists about 120,000 clones, roughly 91% of them singletons. A word on this clone: No antigen is known for it.

The chain is built from TRBV19 and TRBJ1-2, with D unresolved. The clonotype comes from an adult in good health. The sequenced sample was peripheral blood, obtained on day 0 of AZD1222 vaccination. In DNA form, the CDR3 reads TGTGCCAGTAGTATAGATCTCGAGACAAGGCAAAACTATGGCTACACCTTC. Its translation is CASSIDLETRQNYGYTF.